The 25 T cell receptor beta chains below were found in one sample sequenced in a study of OX40 agonist ivuxolimab in advanced cancers. The data were produced by immunoSEQ multiplex PCR, yet TCRdb's version contains in-frame clones alone and is incomplete. The table shows 57,000 or so clones, with about 88% occurring only once. This material consisted of CD4+ or CD8+ T cells sorted from blood, taken in a trial of the OX40 agonist ivuxolimab. These receptors came from an adult with an advanced solid tumor such as melanoma, head and neck, liver or kidney cancer.

The chain has TRBV28 and TRBJ2-7, with 8 bases matching TRBD2. CDR3 size: 17 residues. With 2 bases clipped from V and 4 bases from J, the junction kept 13 bases outside the gene matches. Germline-derived CDR1 and CDR2 are MDHEN and SYDVKM. This chain's CDR3 is CASSLVGSGTRPYEQYF. CDR3 bases: TGTGCCAGCAGTTTAGTGGGTTCCGGGACTAGGCCGTACGAGCAGTACTTC.

The genes are TRBV5-1 and TRBJ1-1, with D unresolved. V lost 0 bases, J lost 3 bases, and 12 bases lay in between. The CDR3 is 15 residues long. Looked up from germline, CDR1 is SGHRS and CDR2 is YFSETQ. CDR3 in amino acids: CASSLAGKEDTEAFF. CDR3 nucleotides: TGCGCCAGCAGCTTGGCGGGGAAGGAGGACACTGAAGCTTTCTTT.

CDR3 nucleotide sequence: TGTGCCAGCAGCCCAGGGACCATGAACACTGAAGCTTTCTTT. Its protein is CASSPGTMNTEAFF. The chain has TRBV7-2 and TRBJ1-1; D may be TRBD1 (5 bases). Germline-derived CDR1 and CDR2 are SGHTA and FQGNSA. The CDR3 sequence is 14 residues long. V lost 5 bases and J 0 bases, leaving 10 bases between the germline ends.

This chain uses TRBV28 with TRBJ2-2; possibly TRBD1 for D (6 bases). The V gene lost 8 bases and the J gene lost 0 bases, with 16 bases spanning the gap. There are 16 residues in the CDR3. CDR1 MDHEN and CDR2 SYDVKM come from the germline V gene. CDR3 sequence: CASRGFGQPNTGELFF. In DNA, the CDR3 is TGTGCCAGCCGGGGATTTGGACAGCCGAACACCGGGGAGCTGTTTTTT. Supplemented by reference TRBV28 and TRBJ2-2, the full variable domain reads DVKVTQSSRYLVKRTGEKVFLECVQDMDHENMFWYRQDPGLGLRLIYFSYDVKMKEKGDIPEGYSVSREKKERFSLILESASTNQTSMYLCASRGFGQPNTGELFFGEGSRLTVL.

In regard to this clone: The identical CDR3 is also encoded by other nucleotide sequences in the sample. V is TRBV5-1 and J is TRBJ2-7; D gene ambiguous. This CDR3 contains 11 residues. The ends were cut back, 0 bases at V and 6 bases at J, with 4 bases in the middle. Germline CDR1 is SGHRS and CDR2 is YFSETQ. CDR3 sequence (DNA): TGCGCCAGCAGCTTGGTAGGCGAGCAGTACTTC. Amino acid sequence: CASSLVGEQYF.

About this clone itself: Its ends do not fully match the called genes, so a read error is possible. J is TRBJ2-5 and V is TRBV5-4; TRBD1 matches 9 bases. CDR1 is SGHNT and CDR2 is YYREEE in the germline V gene (reference sequence). CDR3 size: 15 residues. The CDR3 sequence is CASSEQGAGKDTQYF. The CDR3 DNA reads as TGTGCCAGCAGCGAACAGGGGGCCGGCAAAGATACCCAGTACTTC. Variable domain in full (rest from reference TRBV5-4 and TRBJ2-5): ETGVTQSPTHLIKTRGQQVTLRCSSQSGHNTVSWYQQALGQGPQFIFQYYREEENGRGNFPPRFSGLQFPNYSSELNVNALELDDSALYLCASSEQGAGKDTQYFGPGTRLLVL.

The gene calls are TRBV27 and TRBJ2-7, with a possible D match to TRBD1 (5 bases). This CDR3 region has 13 residues. Per germline, CDR1 MNHEY and CDR2 SMNVEV (reference sequence). Trimming stripped 4 bases from V and 4 bases from J, with 11 bases between. This CDR3 is CASSYLDRYEQYF. In nucleotides, the CDR3 is TGTGCCAGCAGTTACCTCGACAGATACGAGCAGTACTTC.

The CDR3 sequence: CASSLALGPLSGNTIYF. CDR3 in DNA: TGTGCCAGCAGCTTAGCCCTGGGTCCCCTCTCTGGAAACACCATATATTTT. This chain connects TRBV7-2 to TRBJ1-3; D not certain. The CDR3 consists of 17 residues. Trimming stripped 0 bases from V and 0 bases from J, with 12 bases between. CDR1 and CDR2 from the germline V gene are SGHTA and FQGNSA.

This clone turned up a few times. The chain recombines TRBV5-4 with TRBJ1-1; possible D gene TRBD1, 5 bases. The CDR3 has 13 residues. V gave up 5 bases and J gave up 1 base, with 9 bases separating them. Germline-derived CDR1 and CDR2 are SGHNT and YYREEE (reference sequence). The CDR3 protein is CASRRGWNTEAFF. CDR3 DNA: TGTGCCAGCAGGAGGGGCTGGAACACTGAAGCTTTCTTT.

The rearrangement uses TRBV7-8 and TRBJ2-5; D gene uncertain. Germline lookup yields CDR1 SGHVS and CDR2 FQNEAQ. CDR3 size: 14 residues. V lost 0 bases and J 5 bases, leaving 10 bases between the germline ends. CDR3: CASSLASLLETQYF. The CDR3 nucleotides read TGTGCCAGCAGCTTAGCCTCTCTCCTGGAGACCCAGTACTTC.

The chain combines TRBV7-2 with TRBJ1-5, with TRBD1 matching 9 bases. CDR3 size: 15 residues. With 4 bases clipped from V and 5 bases from J, the junction kept 6 bases outside the gene matches. Germline-derived CDR1 and CDR2 are SGHTA and FQGNSA. CDR3 nucleotides: TGTGCCAGCAGCTCTCCCGGACAGGGGTATCAGCCCCAGCATTTT. It is translated as CASSSPGQGYQPQHF.

This clone occurred once. This chain uses TRBV11-2 with TRBJ1-6; D remains unclear. Germline CDR1 is SGHAT and CDR2 is FQNNGV. V was cut by 3 bases and J by 7 bases, with 4 bases left in between. The CDR3 runs to 12 residues. The CDR3 is CASSLDNSPLHF. In DNA form, the CDR3 reads TGTGCCAGCAGCTTGGACAATTCACCCCTCCACTTT.

This chain joins TRBV27 and TRBJ1-6; TRBD1 aligns across 10 bases. Germline V gene data show CDR1 as MNHEY and CDR2 as SMNVEV (reference sequence). CDR3 length: 16 residues. V was pared by 2 bases and J by 10 bases, with 8 bases of the junction left unmatched. CDR3: CASSLMAGQGRSPLHF. CDR3 in DNA: TGTGCCAGCAGTTTAATGGCGGGACAGGGGAGATCACCCCTCCACTTT.

The V call is TRBV7-2, the J call TRBJ2-1, with 9 positions matching TRBD2. CDR3 length: 18 amino acids. Germline CDR1 SGHTA, CDR2 FQGNSA. Losses at the gene ends were 1 base for V and 4 bases for J; bases not matched to a gene: 11. CDR3 protein: CASSLVAAQRGVYNEQFF. CDR3 bases: TGTGCCAGCAGCTTAGTCGCGGCTCAGCGGGGGGTTTACAATGAGCAGTTCTTC.

The chain is built from TRBV7-9 and TRBJ1-2; D gene uncertain. The germline CDR1 and CDR2 sequences are SEHNR and FQNEAQ (reference sequence). The CDR3 totals 15 residues. Trimming took 5 bases from V and 8 from J, leaving 21 bases between them. In DNA, the CDR3 is TGTGCCAGCAGCCCCCGACGGCCCCTGTCGGGGGGCTACACCTTC. It codes for CASSPRRPLSGGYTF.

The chain combines TRBV6-5 with TRBJ1-2, with TRBD1 identical over 7 bases. The length of the CDR3 is 13 residues. V shed 6 bases, J shed 7 bases, and the junction held 8 bases outside the gene matches. Germline assignment: CDR1 MNHEY and CDR2 SVGAGI. The CDR3 bases are TGTGCCAGCAGCGTTACAGGGGCTGGTGGCTACACCTTC. Amino acid sequence: CASSVTGAGGYTF.

V usage is TRBV7-2 and J usage is TRBJ2-3, with 9 bases identical to TRBD1. The CDR3 sequence is 17 residues long. Germline V CDR1 and CDR2: SGHTA, FQGNSA. The ends lost 5 bases at V and 3 bases at J; junction bases unmatched: 12. In DNA, the CDR3 is TGTGCCAGCAGCCTTTGGGGGACAGGGTCTAGTACAGATACGCAGTATTTT. Residues: CASSLWGTGSSTDTQYF.

The chain couples TRBV11-1 to TRBJ2-2; a possible D gene is TRBD1 (6 bases). V lost 2 bases, J lost 5 bases, and 18 bases lay in between. The CDR3 runs to 17 residues. Per germline, CDR1 SGHAT and CDR2 FQDESV (reference sequence). The CDR3 protein is CASSLIYGTSLTGELFF. The CDR3 DNA is TGTGCCAGCAGCTTAATATACGGGACAAGTTTGACCGGGGAGCTGTTTTTT.

The rearrangement joins TRBV11-1 to TRBJ2-7, with TRBD1 identical over 9 bases. The CDR3 spans 14 residues. V was clipped by 5 bases and J by 1 base; unmatched bases: 3. Germline V gene data show CDR1 as SGHAT and CDR2 as FQDESV (reference sequence). The CDR3 protein is CASSQDRGSYEQYF. As DNA, the CDR3 is TGTGCCAGCAGCCAGGACAGGGGTTCCTACGAGCAGTACTTC.

This clone was detected only once. V is TRBV7-7 and J is TRBJ2-7; D perhaps matches TRBD2 (6 bases). Looked up from germline, CDR1 is SSHAT and CDR2 is FNYEAQ (reference sequence). Deletions cut 5 bases from V and 7 bases from J, with 15 bases between. The CDR3 totals 13 residues. As DNA, the CDR3 is TGTGCCAGCAGCCGCGAGGAGGGTGCAGAGCAGTACTTC. This sequence encodes CASSREEGAEQYF.

This clone has only one observation. The rearrangement joins TRBV28 to TRBJ1-2, with a possible D match to TRBD1 (6 bases). The length of the CDR3 is 15 residues. Germline V lookup: CDR1 MDHEN, CDR2 SYDVKM. Trimming left V 6 bases short and J 6 bases short, with 20 bases between. The CDR3 loop reads CASRRGKSGAHGYTF. For the CDR3, the DNA is TGTGCCAGCAGGAGGGGGAAATCCGGGGCCCATGGCTACACCTTC.

The chain is built from TRBV5-4 and TRBJ2-1, with D possibly being TRBD1 or TRBD2 (5 bases each). The germline V gene encodes CDR1 SGHNT and CDR2 YYREEE (reference sequence). This CDR3 has 16 amino acids. Trimming left V 4 bases short and J 0 bases short, with 14 bases between. The DNA of the CDR3 is TGTGCCAGCAGCCAGGGACCTTTGAGCTCCTACAATGAGCAGTTCTTC. The encoded protein is CASSQGPLSSYNEQFF.

V usage is TRBV6-5 and J usage is TRBJ2-6; D is undetermined. This CDR3 is 15 amino acids long. The germline V gene encodes CDR1 MNHEY and CDR2 SVGAGI. V lost 7 bases to trimming and J lost 4 bases, with 14 bases between them. The CDR3 loop reads CASILQVSGANVLTF. The CDR3 DNA reads TGTGCCAGCATCCTACAAGTTTCCGGGGCCAACGTCCTGACTTTC.

A few counts support this clone. The V call is TRBV6-1, the J call TRBJ1-6, with 8 bases aligning to TRBD1. This CDR3 comprises 13 residues. Germline V lookup: CDR1 MNHNS, CDR2 SASEGT. Trimming removed 10 bases from V and 6 bases from J; junction bases left unmatched: 5. For the CDR3, the DNA is TGTGCCATCCGGGGACAGGTTAATTCACCCCTCCACTTT. Translation: CAIRGQVNSPLHF.

V usage is TRBV10-3 and J usage is TRBJ2-7, with a possible D match to TRBD1 (6 bases). This CDR3 is 13 amino acids long. Germline CDR1 and CDR2: ENHRY and SYGVKD. Trimming removed 11 bases at V and 4 bases at J, with 18 bases between. This chain's CDR3 is CAARTRGGYEQYF. The DNA of the CDR3 is TGTGCCGCCCGCACCAGGGGCGGGTACGAGCAGTACTTC.